The clone carrying this T cell receptor (beta chain) was counted many times. The data originate from a study of CD8+CD57+ T cells in acquired aplastic anemia. Overall study context: On average, sorted CD4+ and CD8+ cells gave 3.2 ug of DNA.

Individuals selected for sequencing had exhibited CD8+CD57+ cell expansion on flow cytometry. V dropped 2 bases and J dropped 0 bases, with 1 base sitting between them. The CDR3 spans 12 residues. Germline V gives CDR1 SGHAT, CDR2 FQNNGV. Genomic DNA was employed as the template in profiling TCR beta VDJ and CDR3. From the reads, TCRdb called clonotypes with MiXCR, one entry per CDR3 protein. The sample shows 180,000 or so distinct CDR3 sequences, roughly 63% of them seen only once. The sequence was collected from a human donor with aplastic anemia. What was sequenced was sorted CD4+, CD8+, or CD8+CD57+ T cells (not recorded which) from PBMCs. The chain carries TRBV11-2 and TRBJ1-1; unclear D gene. CDR3 region: CASSLLNTEAFF. CDR3 nucleotides: TGTGCCAGCAGCTTACTGAACACTGAAGCTTTCTTT.